A single T cell receptor (beta chain) is shown here with its context. What it binds is not known. It was with 60 Vbeta and 13 Jbeta primers that the PCR ran. Repertoires were generated with immunoSEQ multiplex PCR, while TCRdb's copy carries only in-frame clones and drops some. Of 110,000 to 150,000 clones listed, around 83% are singletons. Trimming took 0 bases from V and 4 from J, leaving 12 bases between them. This CDR3 spans 15 amino acids. Germline assignment: CDR1 SEHNR and CDR2 FQNEAQ (reference sequence). The data are from a study of cytomegalovirus exposure and HLA in healthy donors. The wider study: From HLA-typed donors, an early data release held about 85 million unique TCRs. General study points: The investigators catalogued under 200 TCR beta chains as cytomegalovirus-associated. Excluded: some indistinguishable V segments such as TRBV6-2 and TRBV6-3.

Sequenced material: PBMCs. The chain joins TRBV7-9 to TRBJ1-2; D is perhaps TRBD1 (6 bases). The TCR sequence derives from a male donor in good health and CMV-seropositive. The DNA for the CDR3 is TGTGCCAGCAGCTTAGCGCGACAGGCCACCTATGGCTACACCTTC. Translation gives CASSLARQATYGYTF. The full variable domain, rest sourced from reference TRBV7-9 and TRBJ1-2, is DTGVSQNPRHKITKRGQNVTFRCDPISEHNRLYWYRQTLGQGPEFLTYFQNEAQLEKSRLLSDRFSAERPKGSFSTLEIQRTEQGDSAMYLCASSLARQATYGYTFGSGTRLTVV.